The 32 T cell receptor beta chains listed next were all sequenced from one sample in a study of CD8 T cells in Susac syndrome. The RNA, about 0.45 to 1 ug, was put through reverse transcription using random hexamers. TCRdb itself ran the immunoSEQ multiplex PCR reads through MiXCR, one entry per CDR3 protein. The data hold about 180,000 distinct CDR3 sequences, with about 95% observed a single time. The sequenced sample consisted of CD8+ T cells from PBMCs. These receptors originate from a human donor with multiple sclerosis.

The CDR3, as DNA: TGCAGCGTTATCTCGTTGGGGGGTGAAGCTTTCTTT. It specifies CSVISLGGEAFF. V gene TRBV29-1 combines with J gene TRBJ1-1; D may be TRBD1 (5 bases). The CDR3 spans 12 residues. The ends were cut back, 5 bases at V and 7 bases at J, with 14 bases in the middle. CDR1 is SQVTM, CDR2 ANQGSEA, per germline.

V gene TRBV19 combines with J gene TRBJ1-1; D not resolved. Trimming took off 3 bases at V and 0 bases at J, with 8 bases between the two ends. Germline V gives CDR1 LNHDA, CDR2 SQIVND (reference sequence). The CDR3 has 14 residues. CDR3 sequence (DNA): TGTGCCAGTAGTATCGGGCAGCTGAACACTGAAGCTTTCTTT. Translated: CASSIGQLNTEAFF.

This chain links TRBV7-9 with TRBJ1-5; D gene ambiguous. The V end was cut by 0 bases, the J end by 9 bases, with 6 bases between. Per germline, CDR1 SEHNR and CDR2 FQNEAQ (reference sequence). The CDR3 runs 12 residues. The chain's CDR3 is CASSLAPGPQHF. CDR3 nucleotides: TGTGCCAGCAGCTTAGCCCCGGGGCCCCAGCATTTT.

The chain recombines TRBV20-1 with TRBJ1-5; D perhaps matches TRBD1 (5 bases). CDR3 length equals 17 residues. V was clipped by 5 bases and J by 0 bases, with 20 bases between them. Germline V gene sequence: CDR1 DFQATT, CDR2 SNEGSKA (reference sequence). The CDR3 sequence is CSALPRDLGRSNQPQHF. Written as DNA, the CDR3 is TGCAGTGCTCTCCCCCGGGACTTGGGACGTAGCAATCAGCCCCAGCATTTT.

The V and J genes are TRBV9 and TRBJ2-3, with 8 bases lining up with TRBD2. Germline lookup yields CDR1 SGDLS and CDR2 YYNGEE. The CDR3 sequence is 16 residues long. V was clipped by 7 bases and J by 2 bases; unmatched bases: 12. The CDR3 loop is CASAGGGLADTDTQYF. In DNA form, the CDR3 reads TGTGCCAGCGCTGGGGGCGGACTAGCTGACACAGATACGCAGTATTTT.

The genes are TRBV16 and TRBJ2-2; possible D gene TRBD2, 6 bases. This CDR3 spans 17 amino acids. The V gene's germline CDR1 is KGHSY and CDR2 FQNENV. V was trimmed by 2 bases and J by 3 bases, leaving 16 bases between them. CDR3 bases: TGTGCCAGCAGCCAACGTATGACTAGTTCCTACACCGGGGAGCTGTTTTTT. Translation gives CASSQRMTSSYTGELFF.

The V and J genes are TRBV20-1 and TRBJ2-3; tentative D call: TRBD2 (5 bases). The CDR3 is made up of 14 amino acids. CDR1 and CDR2 (germline): DFQATT, SNEGSKA (reference sequence). The V end was cut by 1 base, the J end by 0 bases, with 8 bases between. CDR3 sequence: CSARGGGSTDTQYF. The CDR3 bases are TGCAGTGCTAGAGGTGGAGGTAGCACAGATACGCAGTATTTT.

The rearrangement links TRBV20-1 to TRBJ2-6; weak D call: TRBD1 (5 bases). The V and J ends lost 3 bases and 0 bases respectively, with 15 bases between them. Per germline, CDR1 DFQATT and CDR2 SNEGSKA (reference sequence). There are 17 residues in the CDR3. Here the CDR3 DNA reads TGCAGTGCTAGGGCGACAGAGACGAGCTCTGGGGCCAACGTCCTGACTTTC. Translation gives CSARATETSSGANVLTF.

The chain joins TRBV7-9 to TRBJ2-5, with unresolved D. V was trimmed by 1 base and J by 3 bases, leaving 6 bases between them. Germline V gene lookup returns CDR1 SEHNR and CDR2 FQNEAQ (reference sequence). The CDR3 runs to 13 residues. Here the CDR3 DNA reads TGTGCCAGCAGCTTAGAAAACGAAGAGACCCAGTACTTC. Its protein product is CASSLENEETQYF.

The J gene is TRBJ2-1, the V gene TRBV20-1; D gene ambiguous. The ends were cut back, 3 bases at V and 14 bases at J, with 17 bases in the middle. In germline, CDR1 is DFQATT, CDR2 SNEGSKA (reference sequence). The CDR3 covers 12 residues. CDR3 in DNA: TGCAGTGCTAGCTCCAGATGGAACCGGGAGTTCTTC. It specifies CSASSRWNREFF.

CDR3 sequence: CASSLYASGSSETQYF. CDR3 coding DNA: TGTGCCAGCAGTTTATATGCTAGCGGGAGTTCGGAGACCCAGTACTTC. The chain uses TRBV27 and TRBJ2-5, with 10 bases that match TRBD2. The germline gives CDR1 MNHEY, CDR2 SMNVEV (reference sequence). After removal of 1 base from V and 5 bases from J, the junction contained 7 bases not matched to a gene. The CDR3 sequence is 16 residues long.

The chain is built from TRBV9 and TRBJ2-1, with D tentatively TRBD2 (5 bases). The CDR3 spans 12 residues. Trimming stripped 4 bases from V and 9 bases from J, with 11 bases between. The germline gives CDR1 SGDLS, CDR2 YYNGEE. CDR3 nucleotides: TGTGCCAGCAGCCCCGGGGAAGCTGAGCAGTTCTTC. Translated, it gives CASSPGEAEQFF.

The CDR3, as DNA: TGTGCCAGCAGTTTGGACAGGACAGAAGAGACCCAGTACTTC. Translating it yields CASSLDRTEETQYF. This chain joins TRBV28 and TRBJ2-5, with 7 bases matching TRBD1. Germline CDR1 is MDHEN and CDR2 is SYDVKM. V shed 3 bases, J shed 3 bases, and the junction held 4 bases outside the gene matches. CDR3 size: 14 residues.

The V gene is TRBV29-1, the J gene TRBJ1-2; the D gene is possibly TRBD1 (5 bases). The V end lost 0 bases, the J end lost 3 bases, and 11 bases lay between the germline ends. The CDR3 contains 14 residues. CDR1 is SQVTM, CDR2 ANQGSEA, per germline. The CDR3 is CSVEDAGLDYGYTF. The DNA of the CDR3 is TGCAGCGTTGAAGATGCAGGGTTAGACTATGGCTACACCTTC.

The chain has TRBV6-1 and TRBJ2-1; TRBD2 aligns across 8 bases. V dropped 1 base and J dropped 12; count of bases not matched to a gene: 14. Germline CDR1 reads MNHNS; CDR2 reads SASEGT. There are 16 residues in the CDR3. The CDR3 is CASSEGPRTSSEGQFF. In nucleotides, the CDR3 is TGTGCCAGCAGTGAAGGCCCCAGGACTAGCTCGGAGGGGCAGTTCTTC.

The chain links TRBV7-6 to TRBJ2-3; 15 bases fit TRBD2. The CDR3 covers 19 residues. Trimming took 5 bases from V and 3 from J; bases not matched to a gene: 12. CDR1 SGHVS and CDR2 FNYEAQ come from the germline V gene. CDR3 in DNA: TGTGCCAGCAGCCACGACCTCTCAGGGACTAGCGGGGGGACAGATACGCAGTATTTT. Translation: CASSHDLSGTSGGTDTQYF. The whole variable domain, remainder taken from reference TRBV7-6 and TRBJ2-3, is GAGVSQSPRYKVTKRGQDVALRCDPISGHVSLYWYRQALGQGPEFLTYFNYEAQQDKSGLPNDRFSAERPEGSISTLTIQRTEQRDSAMYRCASSHDLSGTSGGTDTQYFGPGTRLTVL.

The chain links TRBV12-3 or TRBV12-4 to TRBJ1-1; no clear D. This CDR3 spans 14 amino acids. Trimming stripped 2 bases from V and 0 bases from J, with 7 bases between. CDR3 loop: CASSLRPVNTEAFF. CDR3 nucleotide sequence: TGTGCCAGCAGTTTAAGGCCCGTGAACACTGAAGCTTTCTTT.

This rearrangement joins TRBV29-1 to TRBJ2-7; D is possibly TRBD1 or TRBD2 (5 bases each). The V end was cut by 3 bases, the J end by 3 bases, with 12 bases between. The germline CDR1 and CDR2 sequences are SQVTM and ANQGSEA. CDR3 size: 13 residues. CDR3 residues: CSVDAGTLYEQYF. In DNA form, the CDR3 reads TGCAGCGTTGACGCCGGGACCCTCTACGAGCAGTACTTC.

CDR3 protein: CASSERWGETQYF. CDR3 in DNA: TGTGCCAGCAGTGAACGGTGGGGAGAGACCCAGTACTTC. The rearrangement links TRBV2 to TRBJ2-5; no clear D. V was pared by 2 bases and J by 4 bases, with 8 bases between. CDR1 and CDR2 (germline): SNHLY, FYNNEI. This CDR3 has 13 amino acids.

The chain has TRBV3-1 and TRBJ1-2; no clear D gene. Trimming removed 0 bases at V and 4 bases at J, with 21 bases between. Germline lookup yields CDR1 LGHDT and CDR2 YNNKEL (reference sequence). CDR3 length equals 18 residues. The CDR3 protein is CASSQETPVRPPTYGYTF. The CDR3 DNA is TGTGCCAGCAGCCAAGAAACCCCGGTCCGGCCCCCGACCTATGGCTACACCTTC.

This chain connects TRBV2 to TRBJ1-1; possibly TRBD1 for D (5 bases). CDR3 length: 12 residues. The germline V gene has CDR1 SNHLY and CDR2 FYNNEI. Between the trimmed V and J ends, which lost 7 bases and 4 bases, there was a span of 10 bases. The CDR3 spells CASIAGTTEAFF. In DNA, the CDR3 is TGTGCCAGCATTGCGGGGACCACTGAAGCTTTCTTT.

CDR3 DNA sequence: TGCAGCGGCGGGACAGTCTACGAGCAGTACTTC. It codes for CSGGTVYEQYF. This chain links TRBV29-1 with TRBJ2-7, with D possibly being TRBD1 (7 bases). V was trimmed by 7 bases and J by 3 bases, leaving 10 bases between them. Germline loops: CDR1 SQVTM, CDR2 ANQGSEA. The CDR3 is made up of 11 amino acids.

CDR3 in DNA: TGCAGTGCTAGAGTGGCACCCACTAACTATGGCTACACCTTC. This codes for CSARVAPTNYGYTF. The chain employs TRBV20-1 and TRBJ1-2, with D uncertain. Germline CDR1 and CDR2: DFQATT and SNEGSKA (reference sequence). The CDR3 covers 14 residues. V was trimmed by 1 base and J by 0 bases, leaving 9 bases between them.

The chain couples TRBV29-1 to TRBJ2-1; perhaps TRBD2 as D (6 bases). Looked up from germline, CDR1 is SQVTM and CDR2 is ANQGSEA. Trimming took off 5 bases at V and 0 bases at J, with 17 bases between the two ends. The CDR3 covers 16 residues. CDR3 residues: CSVKFAGQVSYNEQFF. In DNA form, the CDR3 reads TGCAGCGTTAAATTTGCGGGGCAGGTCTCCTACAATGAGCAGTTCTTC.

This CDR3 is CASSSSGGRGETQYF. The CDR3 DNA follows: TGTGCCAGCAGCTCCTCTGGCGGGAGGGGAGAGACCCAGTACTTC. The V call is TRBV9, the J call TRBJ2-5, with 9 bases identical to TRBD2. Per the germline V gene, CDR1 is SGDLS and CDR2 is YYNGEE. This CDR3 region has 15 residues. The V and J ends lost 4 bases and 4 bases, in that order; junction bases with no gene match: 8.

The chain couples TRBV27 to TRBJ2-1; D gene ambiguous. Trimming took 0 bases from V and 2 from J, leaving 8 bases between them. The CDR3 has 15 residues. CDR1 MNHEY and CDR2 SMNVEV come from the germline V gene (reference sequence). CDR3 coding DNA: TGTGCCAGCAGTTTATCTGCCCCGACCTACAATGAGCAGTTCTTC. Protein product: CASSLSAPTYNEQFF.

The V call is TRBV12-3 or TRBV12-4, the J call TRBJ2-1; D is unresolved. Deletions cut 5 bases from V and 8 bases from J, with 10 bases between. The CDR3 runs 12 residues. The CDR3 region is CASSPWSHEQFF. As DNA, the CDR3 is TGTGCCAGCAGTCCCTGGTCCCATGAGCAGTTCTTC.

The chain employs TRBV9 and TRBJ2-1; 7 bases align to TRBD2. The V gene end was trimmed by 0 bases and the J gene end by 2 bases; junction bases not matched to a gene: 8. Germline V lookup: CDR1 SGDLS, CDR2 YYNGEE. The CDR3 covers 17 residues. The CDR3 protein is CASSVVDGGVPYNEQFF. The DNA for the CDR3 is TGTGCCAGCAGCGTAGTTGATGGGGGGGTCCCCTACAATGAGCAGTTCTTC. The complete variable domain, with remaining parts taken from reference TRBV9 and TRBJ2-1, reads DSGVTQTPKHLITATGQRVTLRCSPRSGDLSVYWYQQSLDQGLQFLIQYYNGEERAKGNILERFSAQQFPDLHSELNLSSLELGDSALYFCASSVVDGGVPYNEQFFGPGTRLTVL.

The V and J genes are TRBV29-1 and TRBJ2-2; TRBD1 aligns across 7 bases. Per the germline V gene, CDR1 is SQVTM and CDR2 is ANQGSEA. V was pared by 0 bases and J by 2 bases, with 6 bases of the junction left unmatched. The CDR3 is 16 residues long. CDR3 coding DNA: TGCAGCGTTGAAGATGGGGGACAGACTAACACCGGGGAGCTGTTTTTT. The encoded protein is CSVEDGGQTNTGELFF.

The chain carries TRBV12-3 or TRBV12-4 and TRBJ1-2; D may be TRBD1 (5 bases). The CDR3 loop spans 17 amino acids. V shed 5 bases and J shed 0 bases, with 19 bases lying between them. For the CDR3, the DNA is TGTGCCAGCAGTCTCCGGGACGCCCCGTCTGCTAACTATGGCTACACCTTC. Translating it yields CASSLRDAPSANYGYTF.

A single count supports this clonotype. The chain carries TRBV4-2 and TRBJ2-2; 12 bases are a match to TRBD2. V gave up 3 bases and J gave up 5 bases; unmatched junction bases: 1. Germline V CDR1 and CDR2: LGHNA, YNFKEQ. The length of the CDR3 is 15 residues. The CDR3 nucleotides are TGTGCCAGCAGCCACCTAGCGGGGGGGACCGGGGAGCTGTTTTTT. Translating gives CASSHLAGGTGELFF.

This chain uses TRBV19 with TRBJ1-1; TRBD1 agrees at 7 bases. Germline CDR1 LNHDA, CDR2 SQIVND (reference sequence). The CDR3 has 16 residues. V shed 6 bases and J 7 bases; nucleotides not matched to a gene: 17. This CDR3 is CASSNDRVRGVREAFF. In nucleotides, the CDR3 is TGTGCCAGTAGCAACGACAGGGTGAGGGGTGTGCGTGAAGCTTTCTTT.